The rows below give T cell receptor beta chains drawn from one sample of a study of OX40 agonist ivuxolimab in advanced cancers. Data came from immunoSEQ multiplex PCR; TCRdb stores just in-frame clones and leaves some out. Here the sample spans about 82,000 clones, approximately 87% being singletons. The specimen comprised CD4+ or CD8+ T cells sorted from blood, sampled in a trial of the OX40 agonist ivuxolimab. Receptors were obtained from an adult with an advanced solid tumor such as melanoma, head and neck, liver or kidney cancer. Both conserved end residues are part of each CDR3. Each record gives: V gene, J gene, D gene, clone size, CDR3 protein, CDR3 DNA. The D gene is left open where the match is weak. Rows may omit the clone size; those that give it use once, few, many or a size class.

v_gene: TRBV7-9; j_gene: TRBJ2-5; d_gene: NA; abundance: NA; CDR3aa: CASSLAGYLQETQYF; CDR3nt: TGTGCCAGCAGCTTAGCGGGGTACCTCCAAGAGACCCAGTACTTC
v_gene: TRBV11-3; j_gene: TRBJ2-7; d_gene: NA; abundance: NA; CDR3aa: CASSLASGEQYF; CDR3nt: TGTGCCAGCAGCTTAGCGTCGGGAGAGCAGTACTTC
v_gene: TRBV7-2; j_gene: TRBJ1-1; d_gene: NA; abundance: NA; CDR3aa: CASSSQGNTEAFF; CDR3nt: TGTGCCAGCAGCTCACAGGGGAACACTGAAGCTTTCTTT
v_gene: TRBV10-3; j_gene: TRBJ1-2; d_gene: TRBD1; abundance: NA; CDR3aa: CAITDPDRAGYTF; CDR3nt: TGTGCCATCACCGACCCGGACAGGGCTGGCTACACCTTC
v_gene: TRBV5-1; j_gene: TRBJ1-2; d_gene: NA; abundance: NA; CDR3aa: CASSSWGDGGYTF; CDR3nt: TGCGCCAGCAGCTCCTGGGGCGATGGTGGCTACACCTTC
v_gene: TRBV4-3; j_gene: TRBJ1-2; d_gene: NA; abundance: once; CDR3aa: CASSQENGVGAGTSYGYTF; CDR3nt: TGCGCCAGCAGCCAAGAGAACGGGGTTGGCGCCGGGACCTCCTATGGCTACACCTTC
v_gene: TRBV4-3; j_gene: TRBJ1-4; d_gene: NA; abundance: NA; CDR3aa: CASSPQGQGGEKLFF; CDR3nt: TGCGCCAGCAGCCCGCAGGGGCAGGGAGGTGAAAAACTGTTTTTT
v_gene: TRBV11-1; j_gene: TRBJ2-5; d_gene: TRBD1; abundance: NA; CDR3aa: CASRGQTVRETQYF; CDR3nt: TGTGCCTCGAGGGGGCAGACTGTACGAGAGACCCAGTACTTC
v_gene: TRBV5-8; j_gene: TRBJ2-1; d_gene: NA; abundance: few; CDR3aa: CASSTRGSSYNEQFF; CDR3nt: TGTGCCAGCAGCACACGGGGGAGCTCCTACAATGAGCAGTTCTTC
v_gene: TRBV30; j_gene: TRBJ2-5; d_gene: NA; abundance: NA; CDR3aa: CAWRTLSGLETQYF; CDR3nt: TGTGCCTGGAGGACACTTAGCGGTCTAGAGACCCAGTACTTC
v_gene: TRBV27; j_gene: TRBJ1-2; d_gene: NA; abundance: NA; CDR3aa: CASGLGRGYYGYTF; CDR3nt: TGTGCCAGCGGCTTAGGTAGGGGATACTATGGCTACACCTTC
v_gene: TRBV29-1; j_gene: TRBJ2-1; d_gene: TRBD2; abundance: NA; CDR3aa: CSVGDYRYNEQFF; CDR3nt: TGCAGCGTTGGGGACTACCGTTACAATGAGCAGTTCTTC
v_gene: TRBV18; j_gene: TRBJ2-7; d_gene: NA; abundance: once; CDR3aa: CASSPDTTYEQYF; CDR3nt: TGTGCCAGCTCACCTGACACAACCTACGAGCAGTACTTC
v_gene: TRBV7-2; j_gene: TRBJ2-5; d_gene: NA; abundance: NA; CDR3aa: CASSEEGRTQYF; CDR3nt: TGTGCCAGCAGCGAGGAGGGGCGGACCCAGTACTTC
v_gene: TRBV27; j_gene: TRBJ1-5; d_gene: NA; abundance: once; CDR3aa: CASSTARTANQPQHF; CDR3nt: TGTGCCAGCAGTACCGCTAGGACAGCTAATCAGCCCCAGCATTTT
v_gene: TRBV5-1; j_gene: TRBJ2-5; d_gene: TRBD2; abundance: NA; CDR3aa: CASSLLGSGDQETQYF; CDR3nt: TGCGCCAGCAGCTTGCTCGGTAGCGGGGACCAAGAGACCCAGTACTTC
v_gene: TRBV4-1; j_gene: TRBJ1-2; d_gene: TRBD1; abundance: once; CDR3aa: CASSQDGDRGPFGYTF; CDR3nt: TGCGCCAGCAGCCAAGATGGGGACAGGGGGCCTTTCGGCTACACCTTC
v_gene: TRBV5-5; j_gene: TRBJ1-2; d_gene: TRBD1; abundance: NA; CDR3aa: CASRAGQAKNYGYTF; CDR3nt: TGTGCCAGCAGGGCTGGACAGGCGAAGAACTATGGCTACACCTTC
v_gene: TRBV30; j_gene: TRBJ1-1; d_gene: NA; abundance: few; CDR3aa: CAWSRGAYTEAFF; CDR3nt: TGTGCCTGGTCCAGAGGGGCCTACACTGAAGCTTTCTTT
v_gene: TRBV10-3; j_gene: TRBJ2-7; d_gene: NA; abundance: NA; CDR3aa: CAISPGTEGQYF; CDR3nt: TGTGCCATCAGCCCTGGGACCGAAGGGCAGTACTTC
v_gene: TRBV27; j_gene: TRBJ2-7; d_gene: NA; abundance: NA; CDR3aa: CASSDPPLGAHEQYF; CDR3nt: TGTGCCAGCAGCGATCCCCCATTGGGGGCCCACGAGCAGTACTTC
v_gene: TRBV5-3; j_gene: TRBJ2-7; d_gene: NA; abundance: few; CDR3aa: CARSGLTGRGSYEQYF; CDR3nt: TGTGCCAGAAGCGGTTTGACAGGTCGAGGATCCTACGAGCAGTACTTC
v_gene: TRBV4-3; j_gene: TRBJ1-1; d_gene: NA; abundance: few; CDR3aa: CASSRASARTEAFF; CDR3nt: TGCGCCAGCAGTCGGGCTTCCGCCCGGACTGAAGCTTTCTTT
v_gene: TRBV7-8; j_gene: TRBJ2-7; d_gene: TRBD1; abundance: NA; CDR3aa: CASSSTGGSYEQYF; CDR3nt: TGTGCCAGCAGCTCGACAGGGGGGTCCTACGAGCAGTACTTC
v_gene: TRBV7-2; j_gene: TRBJ1-3; d_gene: NA; abundance: NA; CDR3aa: CASSINLGGNTIYF; CDR3nt: TGTGCCAGCAGCATTAACCTCGGGGGGAACACCATATATTTT
v_gene: TRBV7-9; j_gene: TRBJ1-1; d_gene: NA; abundance: few; CDR3aa: CASSLGGASLTEAFF; CDR3nt: TGTGCCAGCAGCTTGGGAGGGGCTAGTCTCACTGAAGCTTTCTTT
v_gene: TRBV11-2; j_gene: TRBJ2-7; d_gene: NA; abundance: NA; CDR3aa: CASSLDRSSYEQYF; CDR3nt: TGTGCCAGCAGCTTAGACAGAAGCTCCTACGAGCAGTACTTC
v_gene: TRBV5-1; j_gene: TRBJ1-4; d_gene: TRBD1; abundance: NA; CDR3aa: CASSPGQRDEKLFF; CDR3nt: TGCGCCAGCAGCCCGGGACAGCGGGATGAAAAACTGTTTTTT
v_gene: TRBV10-2; j_gene: TRBJ2-7; d_gene: NA; abundance: NA; CDR3aa: CASRAGQNSYEQYF; CDR3nt: TGCGCCAGCAGGGCGGGACAGAACTCCTACGAGCAGTACTTC
v_gene: TRBV29-1; j_gene: TRBJ1-2; d_gene: TRBD1; abundance: NA; CDR3aa: CSVESFGTGGKYGYTF; CDR3nt: TGCAGCGTTGAATCATTCGGGACAGGGGGCAAATATGGCTACACCTTC
v_gene: TRBV18; j_gene: TRBJ2-1; d_gene: NA; abundance: NA; CDR3aa: CASSPIVRDEQFF; CDR3nt: TGTGCCAGCTCACCGATAGTCAGGGATGAGCAGTTCTTC
v_gene: TRBV5-4; j_gene: TRBJ2-7; d_gene: NA; abundance: NA; CDR3aa: CASSQPGRSYEQYF; CDR3nt: TGTGCCAGCAGCCAACCGGGACGATCCTACGAGCAGTACTTC
v_gene: TRBV5-4; j_gene: TRBJ2-3; d_gene: NA; abundance: NA; CDR3aa: CASTNPPDTQYF; CDR3nt: TGTGCCAGCACCAACCCCCCAGATACGCAGTATTTT
v_gene: TRBV7-2; j_gene: TRBJ1-1; d_gene: TRBD1; abundance: NA; CDR3aa: CASSFRQGGNTEAFF; CDR3nt: TGTGCCAGCAGCTTCCGACAGGGGGGAAACACTGAAGCTTTCTTT
v_gene: TRBV7-3; j_gene: TRBJ1-6; d_gene: NA; abundance: NA; CDR3aa: CASSLNRNSPLHF; CDR3nt: TGTGCCAGCAGCTTAAACAGGAATTCACCCCTCCACTTT
v_gene: TRBV6-6; j_gene: TRBJ1-5; d_gene: NA; abundance: NA; CDR3aa: CASSYSLTGLSQPQHF; CDR3nt: TGTGCCAGCAGTTACTCCCTGACAGGACTAAGTCAGCCCCAGCATTTT
v_gene: TRBV15; j_gene: TRBJ2-6; d_gene: TRBD1; abundance: few; CDR3aa: CATSTPDRAGANVLTF; CDR3nt: TGTGCCACCAGCACGCCGGACAGGGCAGGGGCCAACGTCCTGACTTTC
v_gene: TRBV5-1; j_gene: TRBJ2-5; d_gene: NA; abundance: NA; CDR3aa: CASTSGGRETQYF; CDR3nt: TGCGCCAGCACCTCCGGGGGGCGCGAGACCCAGTACTTC
v_gene: TRBV5-1; j_gene: TRBJ1-3; d_gene: NA; abundance: NA; CDR3aa: CASSKDSTGNTIYF; CDR3nt: TGCGCCAGCAGCAAGGATAGCACTGGAAACACCATATATTTT
v_gene: TRBV7-3; j_gene: TRBJ1-1; d_gene: NA; abundance: NA; CDR3aa: CASSLGGPGSTEAFF; CDR3nt: TGTGCCAGCAGCTTAGGCGGCCCGGGAAGTACTGAAGCTTTCTTT
v_gene: TRBV5-6; j_gene: TRBJ2-1; d_gene: TRBD1; abundance: few; CDR3aa: CASSWAGGPYNEQFF; CDR3nt: TGTGCCAGCAGCTGGGCAGGGGGCCCCTACAATGAGCAGTTCTTC
v_gene: TRBV30; j_gene: TRBJ2-7; d_gene: NA; abundance: NA; CDR3aa: CAWLPGGASYEQYF; CDR3nt: TGTGCCTGGCTCCCGGGGGGCGCCTCCTACGAGCAGTACTTC
v_gene: TRBV5-1; j_gene: TRBJ2-3; d_gene: NA; abundance: NA; CDR3aa: CASSLVRVRSTDTQYF; CDR3nt: TGCGCCAGCAGCTTGGTCCGGGTCCGCAGCACAGATACGCAGTATTTT
v_gene: TRBV6-6; j_gene: TRBJ2-3; d_gene: TRBD2; abundance: NA; CDR3aa: CAIQRGGDTDTQYF; CDR3nt: TGTGCCATCCAGCGGGGGGGCGACACAGATACGCAGTATTTT
v_gene: TRBV4-2; j_gene: TRBJ2-7; d_gene: TRBD1; abundance: few; CDR3aa: CASSQPRDRAYEQYF; CDR3nt: TGTGCCAGCAGCCAACCCCGGGACAGGGCCTACGAGCAGTACTTC
v_gene: TRBV7-2; j_gene: TRBJ1-4; d_gene: TRBD1; abundance: NA; CDR3aa: CASSFGQGVLNEKLFF; CDR3nt: TGTGCCAGCAGCTTCGGACAGGGGGTCTTAAATGAAAAACTGTTTTTT
v_gene: TRBV5-1; j_gene: TRBJ1-4; d_gene: NA; abundance: NA; CDR3aa: CASSSGSANEKLFF; CDR3nt: TGCGCCAGCAGCTCAGGGTCGGCTAATGAAAAACTGTTTTTT
v_gene: TRBV2; j_gene: TRBJ1-5; d_gene: TRBD1; abundance: NA; CDR3aa: CASSKGQGNQPQHF; CDR3nt: TGTGCCAGCAGTAAAGGACAGGGCAATCAGCCCCAGCATTTT
v_gene: TRBV30; j_gene: TRBJ1-5; d_gene: NA; abundance: once; CDR3aa: CAWSTGRDQPQHF; CDR3nt: TGTGCCTGGAGCACGGGTCGCGATCAGCCCCAGCATTTT
v_gene: TRBV9; j_gene: TRBJ2-3; d_gene: NA; abundance: NA; CDR3aa: CASSVVGVNTDTQYF; CDR3nt: TGTGCCAGCAGCGTAGTCGGCGTAAACACAGATACGCAGTATTTT
v_gene: TRBV7-2; j_gene: TRBJ2-1; d_gene: TRBD1; abundance: NA; CDR3aa: CASSLDRGENEQFF; CDR3nt: TGTGCCAGCAGCTTAGACAGGGGGGAGAATGAGCAGTTCTTC
v_gene: TRBV30; j_gene: TRBJ2-1; d_gene: NA; abundance: NA; CDR3aa: CAWSLGGPRGDEQFF; CDR3nt: TGTGCCTGGAGCCTCGGGGGCCCTCGAGGGGATGAGCAGTTCTTC
v_gene: TRBV2; j_gene: TRBJ2-5; d_gene: TRBD1; abundance: once; CDR3aa: CASSIQGYQETQYF; CDR3nt: TGTGCCAGCAGTATACAGGGGTACCAAGAGACCCAGTACTTC
v_gene: TRBV6-5; j_gene: TRBJ1-1; d_gene: TRBD1; abundance: NA; CDR3aa: CASSYGTGALGTEAFF; CDR3nt: TGTGCCAGCAGTTACGGGACAGGTGCTTTGGGGACTGAAGCTTTCTTT
v_gene: TRBV5-8; j_gene: TRBJ2-7; d_gene: TRBD1; abundance: NA; CDR3aa: CASTPGGQAYEQYF; CDR3nt: TGTGCCAGCACCCCTGGGGGACAGGCCTACGAGCAGTACTTC
v_gene: TRBV7-9; j_gene: TRBJ2-5; d_gene: NA; abundance: once; CDR3aa: CASSLAEGLETQYF; CDR3nt: TGTGCCAGCAGCTTAGCTGAGGGGCTAGAGACCCAGTACTTC
v_gene: TRBV30; j_gene: TRBJ2-7; d_gene: TRBD1; abundance: NA; CDR3aa: CAGTGTGNEQYF; CDR3nt: TGTGCCGGAACCGGGACAGGGAACGAGCAGTACTTC
v_gene: TRBV6-1; j_gene: TRBJ1-2; d_gene: TRBD1; abundance: NA; CDR3aa: CASSEVQGVPYGYTF; CDR3nt: TGTGCCAGCAGTGAAGTACAGGGGGTTCCCTATGGCTACACCTTC
v_gene: TRBV6-5; j_gene: TRBJ2-2; d_gene: NA; abundance: NA; CDR3aa: CASRGTGELFF; CDR3nt: TGTGCCAGCAGGGGGACTGGGGAGCTGTTTTTT
v_gene: TRBV7-9; j_gene: TRBJ1-1; d_gene: NA; abundance: few; CDR3aa: CASSLRGVKGNTEAFF; CDR3nt: TGTGCCAGCAGCTTGCGGGGGGTAAAGGGGAACACTGAAGCTTTCTTT